This T cell receptor beta chain was obtained from a study of spatial heterogeneity in lung cancer. Whole-study context: There were, on average, more than eight raw-read appearances for each unique TCR and UMI combination.

Every TCR cDNA molecule bore its own unique molecular identifier. TCRdb re-called the 5' RACE reads through MiXCR, storing one row per CDR3 protein. The profile covers around 74,000 distinct CDR3 sequences, with less than 15% appearing a single time and roughly 6.9% taken by the ten largest. This sample's time point: sample taken at primary tumor resection. Material for sequencing was whole RNA from tumor, nontumor lung or frozen PBMC, left unsorted. Trimming removed 0 bases from V and 3 bases from J, with 9 bases in between. This CDR3 spans 14 amino acids. Looked up from germline, CDR1 is SGHDT and CDR2 is YYEEEE.

The sample in question was PBMCs, obtained at surgery. This chain links TRBV5-6 with TRBJ2-5; D might be TRBD2 (5 bases). The clonotype comes from a male donor with early-stage non-small cell lung cancer. This chain's CDR3 is CASSLEAAEETQYF. CDR3 coding DNA: TGTGCCAGCAGCTTGGAAGCGGCCGAAGAGACCCAGTACTTC. The full variable domain, with the rest looked up from reference TRBV5-6 and TRBJ2-5, is DAGVTQSPTHLIKTRGQQVTLRCSPKSGHDTVSWYQQALGQGPQFIFQYYEEEERQRGNFPDRFSGHQFPNYSSELNVNALLLGDSALYLCASSLEAAEETQYFGPGTRLLVL.